This is a list of T cell receptor beta chains from one sample in a study of blood T cell repertoires in COVID-19. Assay used: immunoSEQ multiplex PCR; TCRdb lists only in-frame clones, some missing. This table holds fewer than 150,000 clones, less than 90% found once. Source material: PBMCs or T cells enriched from blood (not recorded which). These receptors were obtained from a man aged 25-45 years who had recovered from COVID-19. Both conserved end residues are part of each CDR3. A D gene is named only where the DNA matches it firmly. Part of the rows lack a size; the others show once, few, many or a class for expanded clones.

j_call: TRBJ1-2; d_call: TRBD1; clone_size: NA; v_call: TRBV6-5; cdr3_nt: TGTGCCAGCAGTTACGGACAGGGGGCGTATGGCTACACCTTC; cdr3_aa: CASSYGQGAYGYTF
j_call: TRBJ2-3; d_call: NA; clone_size: NA; v_call: TRBV28; cdr3_nt: TGTGCCAGCAGTTTAGCACTAGACACAGATACGCAGTATTTT; cdr3_aa: CASSLALDTDTQYF
j_call: TRBJ1-5; d_call: TRBD1; clone_size: NA; v_call: TRBV29-1; cdr3_nt: TGCAGCGTTGGACAGGGGGGCAATCAGCCCCAGCATTTT; cdr3_aa: CSVGQGGNQPQHF
j_call: TRBJ1-2; d_call: NA; clone_size: once; v_call: TRBV12-3/TRBV12-4; cdr3_nt: TGTGCCAGCAGTTTAGGGCGGTACTATGGCTACACCTTC; cdr3_aa: CASSLGRYYGYTF
j_call: TRBJ1-2; d_call: TRBD1; clone_size: once; v_call: TRBV2; cdr3_nt: TGTGCCAGCAAGGAGGGGGCCTCAGCTAACTATGGCTACACCTTC; cdr3_aa: CASKEGASANYGYTF
j_call: TRBJ2-7; d_call: TRBD1; clone_size: NA; v_call: TRBV25-1; cdr3_nt: TGTGCCAGCAGCTTTGGGACAGGTTCCTACGAGCAGTACTTC; cdr3_aa: CASSFGTGSYEQYF
j_call: TRBJ2-7; d_call: TRBD2; clone_size: NA; v_call: TRBV29-1; cdr3_nt: TGCAGCGTTGAAGATCCTAGCGGGGGGCCCTACGAGCAGTACTTC; cdr3_aa: CSVEDPSGGPYEQYF
j_call: TRBJ2-1; d_call: TRBD2; clone_size: NA; v_call: TRBV19; cdr3_nt: TGTGCCAGTAGCTCTGGCGGGGGTCTGTACAATGAGCAGTTCTTC; cdr3_aa: CASSSGGGLYNEQFF
j_call: TRBJ2-4; d_call: NA; clone_size: once; v_call: TRBV14; cdr3_nt: TGTGCCAGCAGCCAAGACCCCAGGGGTCCCAAAAACATTCAGTACTTC; cdr3_aa: CASSQDPRGPKNIQYF
j_call: TRBJ1-3; d_call: NA; clone_size: NA; v_call: TRBV29-1; cdr3_nt: TGCAGCGTTGAAGATGGGCAGGTTCCCTCTGGAAACACCATATATTTT; cdr3_aa: CSVEDGQVPSGNTIYF
j_call: TRBJ1-3; d_call: NA; clone_size: NA; v_call: TRBV4-1; cdr3_nt: TGCGCCAGCAGCCATTCCGGGACTCACTCTGGAAACACCATATATTTT; cdr3_aa: CASSHSGTHSGNTIYF